This TCR beta chain was sequenced in a study of TIL therapy for anti-PD-1-resistant metastatic lung cancer. Study-level background: Progressing patients received lymphodepletion, expanded TIL infusion and IL-2.

The immunoSEQ assay was v3. Clones were read by immunoSEQ multiplex PCR, and TCRdb kept only the in-frame ones, dropping some. The sample includes 35,000 to 55,000 clones, 79% of them seen just once. This CDR3 region has 11 residues. CDR1 is MNHNS and CDR2 is SASEGT in the germline V gene. Trimming shortened V by 5 bases and J by 5 bases, and 6 bases separated the two germline ends. Noted time point: pre-treatment sample, taken before nivolumab and TIL therapy. The sequence was collected from a man aged 65-85 years with non-small cell lung cancer. The sample here was blood, taken at baseline. The chain links TRBV6-1 to TRBJ2-5; D remains ambiguous. CDR3 in amino acids: CASSPEETQYF. Here the CDR3 DNA reads TGTGCCAGCAGTCCCGAGGAGACCCAGTACTTC.